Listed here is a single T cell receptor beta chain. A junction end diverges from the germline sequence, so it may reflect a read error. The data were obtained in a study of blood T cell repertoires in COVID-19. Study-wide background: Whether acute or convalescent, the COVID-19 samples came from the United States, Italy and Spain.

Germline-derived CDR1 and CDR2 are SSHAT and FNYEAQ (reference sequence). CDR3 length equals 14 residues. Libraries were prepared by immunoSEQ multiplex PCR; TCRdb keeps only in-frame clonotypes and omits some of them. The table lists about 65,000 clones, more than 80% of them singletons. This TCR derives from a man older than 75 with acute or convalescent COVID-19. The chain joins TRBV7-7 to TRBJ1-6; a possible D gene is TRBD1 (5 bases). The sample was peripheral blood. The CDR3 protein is CASSLGQLNSPLHF. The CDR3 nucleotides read TGTGCTAGCAGCTTGGGGCAACTCAATTCACCCCTCCACTTT.